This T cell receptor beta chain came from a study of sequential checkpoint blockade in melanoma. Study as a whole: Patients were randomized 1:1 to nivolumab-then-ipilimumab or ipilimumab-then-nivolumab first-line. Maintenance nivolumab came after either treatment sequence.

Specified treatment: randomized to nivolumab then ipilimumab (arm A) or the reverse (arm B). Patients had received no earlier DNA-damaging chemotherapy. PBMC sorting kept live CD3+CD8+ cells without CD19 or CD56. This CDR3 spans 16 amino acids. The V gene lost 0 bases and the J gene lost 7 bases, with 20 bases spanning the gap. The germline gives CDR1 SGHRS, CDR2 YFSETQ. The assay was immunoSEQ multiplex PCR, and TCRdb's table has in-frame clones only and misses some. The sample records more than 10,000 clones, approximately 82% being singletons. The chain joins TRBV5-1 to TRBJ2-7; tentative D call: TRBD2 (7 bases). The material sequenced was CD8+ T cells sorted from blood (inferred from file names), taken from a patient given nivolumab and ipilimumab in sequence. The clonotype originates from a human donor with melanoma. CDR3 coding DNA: TGCGCCAGCAGCTTGGCGGGGGGCTCCGCTGTGATAGAGCAGTACTTC. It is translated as CASSLAGGSAVIEQYF.